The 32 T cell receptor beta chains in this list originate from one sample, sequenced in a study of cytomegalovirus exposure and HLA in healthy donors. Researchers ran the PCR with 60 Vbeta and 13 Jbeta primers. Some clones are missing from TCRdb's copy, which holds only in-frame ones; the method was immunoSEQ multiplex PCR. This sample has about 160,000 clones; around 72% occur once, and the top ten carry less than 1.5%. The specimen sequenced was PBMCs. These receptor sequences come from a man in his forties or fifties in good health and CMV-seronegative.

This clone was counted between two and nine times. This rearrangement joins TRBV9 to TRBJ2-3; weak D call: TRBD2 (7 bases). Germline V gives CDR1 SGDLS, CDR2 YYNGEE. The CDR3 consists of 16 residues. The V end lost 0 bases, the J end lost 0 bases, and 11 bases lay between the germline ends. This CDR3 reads CASSVVGGPSTDTQYF. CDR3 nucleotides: TGTGCCAGCAGCGTAGTCGGGGGGCCGAGCACAGATACGCAGTATTTT.

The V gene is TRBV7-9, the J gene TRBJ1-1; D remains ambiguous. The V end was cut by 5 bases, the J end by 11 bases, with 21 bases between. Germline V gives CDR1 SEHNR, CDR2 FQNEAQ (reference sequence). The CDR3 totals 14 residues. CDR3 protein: CASSAPPGAQEAFF. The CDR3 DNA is TGTGCCAGCAGCGCCCCCCCGGGAGCCCAGGAGGCTTTCTTT.

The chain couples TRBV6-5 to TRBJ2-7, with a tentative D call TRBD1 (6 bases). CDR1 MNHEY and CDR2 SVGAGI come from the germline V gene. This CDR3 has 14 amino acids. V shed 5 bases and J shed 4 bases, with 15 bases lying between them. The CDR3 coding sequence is TGTGCCAGCAGTCCCACAGGGAATACGTACGAGCAGTACTTC. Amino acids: CASSPTGNTYEQYF.

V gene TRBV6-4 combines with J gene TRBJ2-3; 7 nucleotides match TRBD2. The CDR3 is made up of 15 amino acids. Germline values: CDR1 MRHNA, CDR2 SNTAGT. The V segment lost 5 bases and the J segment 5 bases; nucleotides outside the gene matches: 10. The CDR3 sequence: CASSSTAGLGDTQYF. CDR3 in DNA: TGTGCCAGCAGTTCGACAGCGGGGCTGGGAGATACGCAGTATTTT.

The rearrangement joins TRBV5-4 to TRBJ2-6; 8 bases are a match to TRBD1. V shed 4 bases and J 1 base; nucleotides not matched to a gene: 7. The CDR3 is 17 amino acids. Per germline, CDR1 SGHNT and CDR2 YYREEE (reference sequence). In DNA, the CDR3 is TGTGCCAGCAGCAAGAGGGACAGGACTTCTGGGGCCAACGTCCTGACTTTC. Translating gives CASSKRDRTSGANVLTF.

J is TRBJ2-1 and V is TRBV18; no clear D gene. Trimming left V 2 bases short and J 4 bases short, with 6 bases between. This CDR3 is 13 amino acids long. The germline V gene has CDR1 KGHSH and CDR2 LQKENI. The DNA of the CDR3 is TGTGCCAGCTCACCAACCGCGTACAATGAGCAGTTCTTC. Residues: CASSPTAYNEQFF.

The CDR3 region is CASSLFGDYGYTF. As DNA, the CDR3 is TGTGCCAGCAGCTTGTTTGGAGATTATGGCTACACCTTC. The rearrangement links TRBV5-5 to TRBJ1-2, with D uncertain. The CDR3 runs to 13 residues. Germline lookup yields CDR1 SGHKS and CDR2 YYEKEE (reference sequence). Trimming shortened V by 1 base and J by 5 bases, and 9 bases separated the two germline ends.

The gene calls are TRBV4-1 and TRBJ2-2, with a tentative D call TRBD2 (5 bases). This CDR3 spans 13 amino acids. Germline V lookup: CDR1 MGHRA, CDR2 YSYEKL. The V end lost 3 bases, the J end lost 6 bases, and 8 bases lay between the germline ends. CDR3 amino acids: CASSHLRAGELFF. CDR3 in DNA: TGCGCCAGCAGCCACCTGAGGGCCGGGGAGCTGTTTTTT.

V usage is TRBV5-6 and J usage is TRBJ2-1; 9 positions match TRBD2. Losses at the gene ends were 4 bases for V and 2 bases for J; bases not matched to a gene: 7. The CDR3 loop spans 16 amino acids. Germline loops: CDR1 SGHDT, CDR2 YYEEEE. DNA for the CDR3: TGTGCCAGCAGCCCAGGGATAGCGGGGGCCTACAATGAGCAGTTCTTC. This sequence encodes CASSPGIAGAYNEQFF. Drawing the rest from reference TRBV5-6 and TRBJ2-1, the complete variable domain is DAGVTQSPTHLIKTRGQQVTLRCSPKSGHDTVSWYQQALGQGPQFIFQYYEEEERQRGNFPDRFSGHQFPNYSSELNVNALLLGDSALYLCASSPGIAGAYNEQFFGPGTRLTVL.

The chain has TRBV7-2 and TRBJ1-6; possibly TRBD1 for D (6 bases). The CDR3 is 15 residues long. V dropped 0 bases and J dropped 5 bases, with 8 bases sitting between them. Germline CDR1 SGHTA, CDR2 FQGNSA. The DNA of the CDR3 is TGTGCCAGCAGCTTAGCCAGGGGCAATAATTCACCCCTCCACTTT. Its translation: CASSLARGNNSPLHF.

The CDR3 DNA reads TGTGCCAGCAGCCCCCGGACAGGGGGAGGCGAAAAACTGTTTTTT. It translates to CASSPRTGGGEKLFF. This rearrangement joins TRBV7-2 to TRBJ1-4; 10 bases are shared with TRBD1. After removal of 5 bases from V and 8 bases from J, the junction contained 8 bases not matched to a gene. Germline V lookup: CDR1 SGHTA, CDR2 FQGNSA. This CDR3 is built from 15 residues. Full variable domain (outside the CDR3, taken from reference TRBV7-2 and TRBJ1-4): GAGVSQSPSNKVTEKGKDVELRCDPISGHTALYWYRQSLGQGLEFLIYFQGNSAPDKSGLPSDRFSAERTGGSVSTLTIQRTQQEDSAVYLCASSPRTGGGEKLFFGSGTQLSVL.

The CDR3 spells CASREIAGGSYNEQFF. In DNA, the CDR3 is TGTGCCAGCAGGGAGATAGCGGGGGGCTCCTACAATGAGCAGTTCTTC. The V gene is TRBV2, the J gene TRBJ2-1; 10 bases match TRBD2. CDR1 and CDR2 from the germline V gene are SNHLY and FYNNEI. The CDR3 consists of 16 residues. J was trimmed by 0 bases and V by 6 bases; bases with no gene match: 5.

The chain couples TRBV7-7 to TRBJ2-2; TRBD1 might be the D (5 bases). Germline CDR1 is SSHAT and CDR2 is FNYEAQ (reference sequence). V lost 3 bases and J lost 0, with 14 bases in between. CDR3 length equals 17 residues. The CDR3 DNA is TGTGCCAGCAGCTTGGAGATTCAGACAGCGAACACCGGGGAGCTGTTTTTT. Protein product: CASSLEIQTANTGELFF.

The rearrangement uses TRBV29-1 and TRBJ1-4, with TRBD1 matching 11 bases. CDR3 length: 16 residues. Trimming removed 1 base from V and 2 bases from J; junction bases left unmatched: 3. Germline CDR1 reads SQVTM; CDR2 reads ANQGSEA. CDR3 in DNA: TGCAGCGTTGAAGGGACAGGGGGCTTTACTAATGAAAAACTGTTTTTT. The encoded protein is CSVEGTGGFTNEKLFF.

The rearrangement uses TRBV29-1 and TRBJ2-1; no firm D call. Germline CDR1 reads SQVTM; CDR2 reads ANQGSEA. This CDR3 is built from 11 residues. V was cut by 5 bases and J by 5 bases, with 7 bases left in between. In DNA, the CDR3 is TGCAGCGTTAGCCAGGACAATGAGCAGTTCTTC. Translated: CSVSQDNEQFF.

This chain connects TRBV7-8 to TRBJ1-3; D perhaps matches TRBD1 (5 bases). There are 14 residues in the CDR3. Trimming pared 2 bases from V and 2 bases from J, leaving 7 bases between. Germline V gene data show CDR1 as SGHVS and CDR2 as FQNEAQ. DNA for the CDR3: TGTGCCAGCAGCTTACAGGGCCCTGGAAACACCATATATTTT. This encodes CASSLQGPGNTIYF.

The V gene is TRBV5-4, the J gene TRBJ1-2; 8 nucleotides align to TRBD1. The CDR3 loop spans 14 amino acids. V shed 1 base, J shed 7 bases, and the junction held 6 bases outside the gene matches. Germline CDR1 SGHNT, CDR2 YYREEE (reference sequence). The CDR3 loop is CASSLQGAKSGYTF. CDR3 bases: TGTGCCAGCAGCTTGCAGGGGGCGAAAAGTGGCTACACCTTC.

This CDR3 reads CASSPPLGTNEKLFF. CDR3 DNA sequence: TGCGCCAGCAGCCCCCCGCTCGGAACTAATGAAAAACTGTTTTTT. This chain connects TRBV5-1 to TRBJ1-4; D remains ambiguous. From germline, CDR1 is SGHRS and CDR2 YFSETQ. V lost 4 bases to trimming and J lost 1 base, with 11 bases between them. The CDR3 covers 15 residues.

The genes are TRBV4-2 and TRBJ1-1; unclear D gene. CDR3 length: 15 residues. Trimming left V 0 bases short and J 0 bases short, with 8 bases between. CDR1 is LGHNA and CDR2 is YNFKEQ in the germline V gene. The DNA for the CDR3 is TGTGCCAGCAGCCAAGATGAGGGAATGAACACTGAAGCTTTCTTT. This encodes CASSQDEGMNTEAFF.

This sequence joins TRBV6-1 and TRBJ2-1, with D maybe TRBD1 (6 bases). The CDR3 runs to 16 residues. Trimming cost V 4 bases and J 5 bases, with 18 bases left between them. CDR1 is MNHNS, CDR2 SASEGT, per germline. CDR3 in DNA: TGTGCCAGCAGTGGTCCTACAGGGTCCCCAAACAATGAGCAGTTCTTC. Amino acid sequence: CASSGPTGSPNNEQFF.

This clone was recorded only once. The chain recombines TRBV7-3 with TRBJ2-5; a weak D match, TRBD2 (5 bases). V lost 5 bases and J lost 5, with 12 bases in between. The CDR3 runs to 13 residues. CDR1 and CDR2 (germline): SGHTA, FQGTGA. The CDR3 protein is CASSPRTGETQYF. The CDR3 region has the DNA TGTGCCAGCAGCCCCCGGACGGGGGAGACCCAGTACTTC.

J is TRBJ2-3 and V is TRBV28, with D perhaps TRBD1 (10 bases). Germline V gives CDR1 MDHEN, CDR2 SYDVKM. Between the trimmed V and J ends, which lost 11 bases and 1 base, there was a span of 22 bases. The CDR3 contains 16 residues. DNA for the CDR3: TGTGCCGTGACAGGGGGCCCTAGCGGGGGCACAGATACGCAGTATTTT. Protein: CAVTGGPSGGTDTQYF.

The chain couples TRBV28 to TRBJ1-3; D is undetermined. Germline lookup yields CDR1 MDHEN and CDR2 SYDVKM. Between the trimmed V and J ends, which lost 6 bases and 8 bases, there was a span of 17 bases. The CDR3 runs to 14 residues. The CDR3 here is CASRAALWKDTIYF. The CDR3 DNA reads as TGTGCCAGCAGGGCGGCTCTCTGGAAAGACACCATATATTTT.

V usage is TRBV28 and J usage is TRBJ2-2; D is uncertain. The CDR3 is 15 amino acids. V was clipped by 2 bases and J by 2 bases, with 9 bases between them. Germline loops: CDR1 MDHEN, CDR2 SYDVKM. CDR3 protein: CASSLRQANTGELFF. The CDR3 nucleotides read TGTGCCAGCAGTTTACGTCAGGCAAACACCGGGGAGCTGTTTTTT.

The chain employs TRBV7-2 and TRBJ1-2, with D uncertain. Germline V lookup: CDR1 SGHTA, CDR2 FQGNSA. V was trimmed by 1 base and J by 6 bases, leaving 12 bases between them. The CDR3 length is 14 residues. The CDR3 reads CASSLDADPHGYTF. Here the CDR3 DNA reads TGTGCCAGCAGCTTAGATGCAGATCCTCATGGCTACACCTTC.

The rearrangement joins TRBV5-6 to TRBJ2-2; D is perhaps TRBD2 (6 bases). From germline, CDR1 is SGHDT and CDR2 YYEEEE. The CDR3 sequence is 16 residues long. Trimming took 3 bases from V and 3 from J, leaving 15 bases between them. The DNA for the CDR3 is TGTGCCAGCAGCTCCCTGGGGACTGGCTACACCGGGGAGCTGTTTTTT. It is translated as CASSSLGTGYTGELFF.

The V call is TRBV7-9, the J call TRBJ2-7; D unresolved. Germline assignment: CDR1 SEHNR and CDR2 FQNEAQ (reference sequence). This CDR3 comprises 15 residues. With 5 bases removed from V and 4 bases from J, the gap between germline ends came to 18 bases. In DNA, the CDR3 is TGTGCCAGCAGCGGCGGCCCAGCCCCCAGATACGAGCAGTACTTC. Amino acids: CASSGGPAPRYEQYF.

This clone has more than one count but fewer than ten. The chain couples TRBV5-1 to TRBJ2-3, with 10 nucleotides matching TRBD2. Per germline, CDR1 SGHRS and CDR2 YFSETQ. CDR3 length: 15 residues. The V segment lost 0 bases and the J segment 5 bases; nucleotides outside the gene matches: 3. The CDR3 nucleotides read TGCGCCAGCAGCTTGGGCAGCGGGGGGGGAGATACGCAGTATTTT. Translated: CASSLGSGGGDTQYF.

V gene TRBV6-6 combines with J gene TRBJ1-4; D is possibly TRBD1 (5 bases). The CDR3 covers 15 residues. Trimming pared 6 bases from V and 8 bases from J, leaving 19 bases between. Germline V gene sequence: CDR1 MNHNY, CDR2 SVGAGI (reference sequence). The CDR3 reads CASRQQGYGGEKLFF. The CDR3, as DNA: TGTGCCAGCAGGCAGCAGGGCTACGGTGGGGAAAAACTGTTTTTT.

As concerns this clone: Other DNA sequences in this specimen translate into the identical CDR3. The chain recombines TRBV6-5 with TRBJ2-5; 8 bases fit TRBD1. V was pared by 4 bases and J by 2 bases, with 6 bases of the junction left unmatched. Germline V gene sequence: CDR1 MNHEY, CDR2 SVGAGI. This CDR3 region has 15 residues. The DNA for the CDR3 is TGTGCCAGCAGTTCGCGACAGGGGCGACAAGAGACCCAGTACTTC. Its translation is CASSSRQGRQETQYF.

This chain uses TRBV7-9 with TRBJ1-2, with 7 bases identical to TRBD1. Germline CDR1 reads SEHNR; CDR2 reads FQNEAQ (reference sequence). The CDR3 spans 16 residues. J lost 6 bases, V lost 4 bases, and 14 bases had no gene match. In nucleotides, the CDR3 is TGTGCCAGCAGCTGGGCGTCGGGCTACACAGGGGATGGCTACACCTTC. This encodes CASSWASGYTGDGYTF.

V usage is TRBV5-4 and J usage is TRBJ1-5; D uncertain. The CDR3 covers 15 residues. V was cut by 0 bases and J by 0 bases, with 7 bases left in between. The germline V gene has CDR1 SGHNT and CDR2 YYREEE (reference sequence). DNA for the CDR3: TGTGCCAGCAGCTTGGATGGAGGTAGCAATCAGCCCCAGCATTTT. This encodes CASSLDGGSNQPQHF.